Shown below are 15 T cell receptor beta chains from a single sample sequenced in a study of Ad26.COV2.S vaccination and SARS-CoV-2 variants. Regarding treatment: some 19 received Ad26.COV2.S at low or high dose, single or two shots; 5 received placebo; per-sample allocation not given. Material that was analyzed had been drawn on day 63 after the first vaccine or placebo injection. Some clones are missing from TCRdb's copy, which holds only in-frame ones; the method was immunoSEQ multiplex PCR. The data show about 370,000 clones, approximately 90% seen once. Sample: peripheral blood, taken in a trial of Ad26.COV2.S vaccine versus placebo. Receptors originate from a person aged 18-65 years who received the Ad26.COV2.S COVID-19 vaccine or a placebo.

The chain is built from TRBV9 and TRBJ2-5; 11 bases agree with TRBD1. This CDR3 is 15 amino acids long. J was trimmed by 4 bases and V by 4 bases; bases with no gene match: 6. The germline CDR1 and CDR2 sequences are SGDLS and YYNGEE. The CDR3 bases are TGTGCCAGCAGCTGGACAGGGACAGGGGGAGAGACCCAGTACTTC. This translates into CASSWTGTGGETQYF.

This chain joins TRBV19 and TRBJ1-2, with a weak D call TRBD1 (5 bases). V was trimmed by 5 bases and J by 5 bases, leaving 21 bases between them. There are 16 residues in the CDR3. Germline V gives CDR1 LNHDA, CDR2 SQIVND (reference sequence). CDR3 region: CASSRESGLMSYGYTF. CDR3 DNA sequence: TGTGCCAGTAGTCGAGAGTCAGGGTTGATGTCTTATGGCTACACCTTC.

The chain carries TRBV5-1 and TRBJ1-6; perhaps TRBD1 as D (5 bases). This CDR3 contains 16 residues. Germline V gene sequence: CDR1 SGHRS, CDR2 YFSETQ. V shed 0 bases and J shed 10 bases, with 17 bases lying between them. CDR3 coding DNA: TGCGCCAGCAGCTTGGACCCAGGGACTCGGAGCTCACCCCTCCACTTT. Its translation: CASSLDPGTRSSPLHF.

This rearrangement joins TRBV6-5 to TRBJ2-5, with D perhaps TRBD2 (7 bases). Germline V CDR1 and CDR2: MNHEY, SVGAGI. This CDR3 has 14 amino acids. Trimming shortened V by 6 bases and J by 5 bases, and 16 bases separated the two germline ends. The DNA of the CDR3 is TGTGCCAGCAGCATAACGGGGGGCCGGGAGACCCAGTACTTC. This encodes CASSITGGRETQYF.

The chain combines TRBV5-1 with TRBJ1-1, with 7 bases matching TRBD1. Unmatched junction bases numbered 9, after V lost 3 bases and J lost 4 bases. This CDR3 is 15 amino acids long. The V gene's germline CDR1 is SGHRS and CDR2 YFSETQ. The CDR3 sequence: CASSSQGGEGTEAFF. In DNA, the CDR3 is TGCGCCAGCAGCTCCCAGGGGGGTGAGGGCACTGAAGCTTTCTTT.

The rearrangement joins TRBV5-6 to TRBJ1-5, with no clear D. Trimming left V 2 bases short and J 0 bases short, with 9 bases between. CDR3 length equals 15 residues. Germline-derived CDR1 and CDR2 are SGHDT and YYEEEE. For the CDR3, the DNA is TGTGCCAGCAGCTTCCGCTCTTATAGCAATCAGCCCCAGCATTTT. Residues: CASSFRSYSNQPQHF.

The rearrangement links TRBV19 to TRBJ1-3; D gene ambiguous. V dropped 3 bases and J dropped 0 bases, with 6 bases sitting between them. Looked up from germline, CDR1 is LNHDA and CDR2 is SQIVND (reference sequence). This CDR3 has 14 residues. The CDR3 DNA follows: TGTGCCAGTAGTATTGCCCTCTCTGGAAACACCATATATTTT. This codes for CASSIALSGNTIYF.

The V and J genes are TRBV18 and TRBJ2-5; 10 nucleotides match TRBD2. V gave up 5 bases and J gave up 1 base; unmatched junction bases: 4. The CDR3 is 15 residues long. Germline V gives CDR1 KGHSH, CDR2 LQKENI. The CDR3, as DNA: TGTGCCAGCTCATCGACTAGCGGGCCCCAAGAGACCCAGTACTTC. Amino acid sequence: CASSSTSGPQETQYF.

This clone was observed a few times. The chain is built from TRBV6-5 and TRBJ2-7; D is possibly TRBD2 (6 bases). CDR1 and CDR2 (germline): MNHEY, SVGAGI. This CDR3 is built from 15 residues. Trimming removed 5 bases at V and 3 bases at J, with 17 bases between. CDR3 DNA sequence: TGTGCCAGCAGTCCCCCCGCCCGGCGGGGCTACGAGCAGTACTTC. This translates into CASSPPARRGYEQYF.

V is TRBV7-2 and J is TRBJ1-1, with D unresolved. The CDR3 length is 13 residues. The V end lost 2 bases, the J end lost 10 bases, and 14 bases lay between the germline ends. The germline V gene encodes CDR1 SGHTA and CDR2 FQGNSA. The CDR3 DNA sequence: TGTGCCAGCAGCTTATCGGCGACATGGGTAGCTTTCTTT. Translation gives CASSLSATWVAFF. The full variable domain, in which reference TRBV7-2 and TRBJ1-1 provide the parts outside the CDR3, is GAGVSQSPSNKVTEKGKDVELRCDPISGHTALYWYRQSLGQGLEFLIYFQGNSAPDKSGLPSDRFSAERTGGSVSTLTIQRTQQEDSAVYLCASSLSATWVAFFGQGTRLTVV.

This clone has only one observation. V is TRBV4-3 and J is TRBJ2-1; 8 bases align to TRBD2. The CDR3 sequence is 18 residues long. J gave up 4 bases and V 2 bases, and 13 bases lay outside the gene matches. In germline, CDR1 is LGHNA, CDR2 YSLEER. The CDR3 DNA reads as TGCGCCAGCAGCCAACAACCCCCGGGTAGCGGGGTGTACAATGAGCAGTTCTTC. Amino acids: CASSQQPPGSGVYNEQFF.

V gene TRBV6-5 combines with J gene TRBJ1-6; 7 bases align to TRBD1. Germline V lookup: CDR1 MNHEY, CDR2 SVGAGI. After removal of 2 bases from V and 7 bases from J, the junction contained 8 bases not matched to a gene. CDR3 size: 16 residues. CDR3: CASSYHGGRGNSPLHF. CDR3 DNA: TGTGCCAGCAGTTACCATGGTGGCAGGGGGAATTCACCCCTCCACTTT.

The V call is TRBV7-8, the J call TRBJ2-7; TRBD1 matches at 7 bases. The V gene end was trimmed by 2 bases and the J gene end by 6 bases; junction bases not matched to a gene: 10. CDR1 is SGHVS, CDR2 FQNEAQ, per germline. The CDR3 is 15 residues long. The DNA for the CDR3 is TGTGCCAGCAGCTTATTCGACAGGGCGAGGGGCGAGCAGTACTTC. Protein: CASSLFDRARGEQYF.

The CDR3 here is CASSSLTGAGYQPQHF. The CDR3 DNA sequence: TGTGCCAGCAGTTCCCTGACAGGGGCCGGATATCAGCCCCAGCATTTT. This sequence joins TRBV27 and TRBJ1-5; TRBD1 matches at 8 bases. CDR3 length: 16 amino acids. J was trimmed by 5 bases and V by 4 bases; bases with no gene match: 10. Germline V gene sequence: CDR1 MNHEY, CDR2 SMNVEV (reference sequence).

The chain recombines TRBV7-8 with TRBJ1-2; TRBD1 might be the D (5 bases). CDR3 size: 15 residues. The germline gives CDR1 SGHVS, CDR2 FQNEAQ. The V end lost 2 bases, the J end lost 4 bases, and 14 bases lay between the germline ends. This CDR3 is CASSLRRGPIYGYTF. CDR3 bases: TGTGCCAGCAGCTTAAGGAGGGGCCCTATCTATGGCTACACCTTC.